These T cell receptor beta chains were read from a single sample in a study of blood T cell repertoires in COVID-19. Libraries were prepared by immunoSEQ multiplex PCR; TCRdb keeps only in-frame clonotypes and omits some of them. The sample lists 70,000 or so clones, around 90% occurring once. The sample consisted of peripheral blood. Receptors originate from a human donor in a cohort sampled during active COVID-19. Both conserved end residues are part of each CDR3. D genes are given only for firm matches. The size field is filled for only some rows; it gives once, few, many or a size class.

d_gene: -; j_gene: TRBJ1-2; abundance: -; v_gene: TRBV15; CDR3nt: TGTGCCACCAGCAGGCCACAGGGACCTAACTATGGCTACACCTTC; CDR3aa: CATSRPQGPNYGYTF
d_gene: TRBD1; j_gene: TRBJ2-5; abundance: -; v_gene: TRBV5-1; CDR3nt: TGCGCCAGCAGCTTAGGGACAGGGGGACGAGAGACCCAGTACTTC; CDR3aa: CASSLGTGGRETQYF
d_gene: TRBD2; j_gene: TRBJ2-1; abundance: -; v_gene: TRBV5-1; CDR3nt: TGCGCCAGCAGCTCAGGACTAGCGGGAGGACCCTCCTCCTACAATGAGCAGTTCTTC; CDR3aa: CASSSGLAGGPSSYNEQFF
d_gene: TRBD1; j_gene: TRBJ2-5; abundance: -; v_gene: TRBV5-1; CDR3nt: TGCGCCAGCAGCTTGGGACAGGGAGAGACCCAGTACTTC; CDR3aa: CASSLGQGETQYF
d_gene: TRBD2; j_gene: TRBJ2-1; abundance: once; v_gene: TRBV24-1; CDR3nt: TGTGCCACCAGTGATACTGGACTAGCGGGCTTCTACAATGAGCAGTTCTTC; CDR3aa: CATSDTGLAGFYNEQFF
d_gene: -; j_gene: TRBJ2-1; abundance: -; v_gene: TRBV10-3; CDR3nt: TGTGCCATCAACGGAGCATACAATGAGCAGTTCTTC; CDR3aa: CAINGAYNEQFF
d_gene: -; j_gene: TRBJ1-4; abundance: -; v_gene: TRBV10-3; CDR3nt: TGTGCCGCCGGCGAGGGTGGTGAAAAACTGTTTTTT; CDR3aa: CAAGEGGEKLFF
d_gene: -; j_gene: TRBJ2-3; abundance: -; v_gene: TRBV3-1/TRBV3-2; CDR3nt: TGTGCCAGCAGCCCGCAGCGGGTCACAGATACGCAGTATTTT; CDR3aa: CASSPQRVTDTQYF
d_gene: -; j_gene: TRBJ2-7; abundance: -; v_gene: TRBV19; CDR3nt: TGTGCCACCAAGGTCTCCGGAGGGGAGCAGTACTTC; CDR3aa: CATKVSGGEQYF
d_gene: -; j_gene: TRBJ2-1; abundance: once; v_gene: TRBV25-1; CDR3nt: TGTGCCAGCAGTGAATTCCCAGGTTTCTACAATGAGCAGTTCTTC; CDR3aa: CASSEFPGFYNEQFF
d_gene: TRBD2; j_gene: TRBJ2-7; abundance: -; v_gene: TRBV5-5; CDR3nt: TGTGCCAGCAGCTCGAACACAGTAGCGGGATGGTATGAGCAGTACTTC; CDR3aa: CASSSNTVAGWYEQYF
d_gene: TRBD1; j_gene: TRBJ2-7; abundance: -; v_gene: TRBV11-2; CDR3nt: TGTGCCAGCAGCCGGGACAGCGTCTCCTACGAGCAGTACTTC; CDR3aa: CASSRDSVSYEQYF
d_gene: -; j_gene: TRBJ1-1; abundance: -; v_gene: TRBV5-5; CDR3nt: TGTGCCAGCAGCTTGGCAGTTCAGAACACTGAAGCTTTCTTT; CDR3aa: CASSLAVQNTEAFF
d_gene: TRBD1; j_gene: TRBJ1-5; abundance: -; v_gene: TRBV28; CDR3nt: TGTGCCAGCAGTTCTCGGACAGGGACTCAGCCCCAGCATTTT; CDR3aa: CASSSRTGTQPQHF
d_gene: TRBD2; j_gene: TRBJ2-3; abundance: -; v_gene: TRBV9; CDR3nt: TGTGCCAGCAGCGTAGGCGGGAGTGGGGATACGCAGTATTTT; CDR3aa: CASSVGGSGDTQYF
d_gene: -; j_gene: TRBJ2-1; abundance: -; v_gene: TRBV24-1; CDR3nt: TGTGCCACCAGTGATTTGAGGACACCTTACAATGAGCAGTTCTTC; CDR3aa: CATSDLRTPYNEQFF
d_gene: -; j_gene: TRBJ2-1; abundance: -; v_gene: TRBV5-1; CDR3nt: TGCGCCAGCAGCGAGAGCCGCAACTACAATGAGCAGTTCTTC; CDR3aa: CASSESRNYNEQFF
d_gene: -; j_gene: TRBJ1-2; abundance: -; v_gene: TRBV5-8; CDR3nt: TGTGCCAGCAGACTGAGAGGGAGCTATGGCTACACCTTC; CDR3aa: CASRLRGSYGYTF
d_gene: -; j_gene: TRBJ2-7; abundance: -; v_gene: TRBV4-2; CDR3nt: TGTGCCAGCAAACGGGGCTACGAGCAGTACTTC; CDR3aa: CASKRGYEQYF
d_gene: -; j_gene: TRBJ2-7; abundance: -; v_gene: TRBV28; CDR3nt: TGTGCCAGCAGTTTAGCCACAGGTGGGGACTACGAGCAGTACTTC; CDR3aa: CASSLATGGDYEQYF
d_gene: -; j_gene: TRBJ2-1; abundance: -; v_gene: TRBV11-2; CDR3nt: TGTGCCAGCAGCTTAGAGGGAGGTTCCTACAATGAGCAGTTCTTC; CDR3aa: CASSLEGGSYNEQFF
d_gene: -; j_gene: TRBJ2-7; abundance: -; v_gene: TRBV5-4; CDR3nt: TGTGCCAGCAGCCCCGGTGGGGGGGCCTCCTACGAGCAGTACTTC; CDR3aa: CASSPGGGASYEQYF